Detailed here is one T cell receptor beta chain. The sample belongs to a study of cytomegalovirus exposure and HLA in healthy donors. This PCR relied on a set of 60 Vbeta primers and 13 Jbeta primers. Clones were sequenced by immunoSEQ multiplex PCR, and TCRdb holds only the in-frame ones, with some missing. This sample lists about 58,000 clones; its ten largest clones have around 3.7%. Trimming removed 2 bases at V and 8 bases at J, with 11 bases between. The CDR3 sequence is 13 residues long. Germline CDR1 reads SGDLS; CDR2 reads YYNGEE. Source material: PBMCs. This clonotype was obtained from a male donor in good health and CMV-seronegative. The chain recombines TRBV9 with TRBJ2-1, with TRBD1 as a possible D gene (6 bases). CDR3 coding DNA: TGTGCCAGCAGCGTCGCAGGGGTTCATGAGCAGTTCTTC. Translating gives CASSVAGVHEQFF.